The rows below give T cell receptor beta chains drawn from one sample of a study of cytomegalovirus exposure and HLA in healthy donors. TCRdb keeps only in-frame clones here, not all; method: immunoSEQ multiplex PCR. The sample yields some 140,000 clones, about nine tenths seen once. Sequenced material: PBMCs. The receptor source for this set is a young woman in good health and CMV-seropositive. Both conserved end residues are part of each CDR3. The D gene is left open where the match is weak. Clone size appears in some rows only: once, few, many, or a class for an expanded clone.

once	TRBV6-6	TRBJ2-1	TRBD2	CASSSTSGNNEQFF	TGTGCCAGCAGTTCCACTAGCGGAAACAATGAGCAGTTCTTC
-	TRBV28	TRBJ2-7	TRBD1	CASKQQGSPYEQYF	TGTGCCAGCAAACAACAGGGGTCTCCTTACGAGCAGTACTTC
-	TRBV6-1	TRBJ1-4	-	CASRPAEANEKLFF	TGTGCCAGCAGGCCCGCGGAAGCTAATGAAAAACTGTTTTTT
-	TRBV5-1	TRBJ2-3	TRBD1	CASSLEGQGLDTQYF	TGCGCCAGCAGCTTGGAGGGACAGGGGTTGGATACGCAGTATTTT
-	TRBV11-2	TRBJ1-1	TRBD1	CASSSTGPTEAFF	TGTGCCAGCAGCTCGACAGGGCCCACTGAAGCTTTCTTT
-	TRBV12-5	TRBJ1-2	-	CASGVQTNYGYTF	TGTGCTAGTGGTGTTCAGACAAACTATGGCTACACCTTC
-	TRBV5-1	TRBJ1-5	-	CASSLGGGEGQPQHF	TGCGCCAGCAGTCTGGGGGGAGGCGAGGGTCAGCCCCAGCATTTT
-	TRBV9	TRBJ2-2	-	CASSSVGLTGELFF	TGTGCCAGCAGCAGCGTCGGACTAACCGGGGAGCTGTTTTTT
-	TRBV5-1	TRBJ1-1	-	CASRIQGNTEAFF	TGCGCCAGCAGAATACAGGGGAACACTGAAGCTTTCTTT
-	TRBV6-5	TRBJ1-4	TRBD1	CASSFGQESRKLFF	TGTGCCAGCAGTTTCGGACAGGAATCGCGAAAACTGTTTTTT
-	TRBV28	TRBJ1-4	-	CASSSPGDTNEKLFF	TGTGCCAGCAGTTCTCCGGGTGACACTAATGAAAAACTGTTTTTT
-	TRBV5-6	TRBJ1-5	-	CASSNWGQGGDVNQPQHF	TGTGCCAGCAGCAACTGGGGCCAGGGCGGAGATGTCAATCAGCCCCAGCATTTT
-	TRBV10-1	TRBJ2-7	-	CASSRDSQQYF	TGCGCCAGCAGTCGGGACTCCCAACAGTACTTC
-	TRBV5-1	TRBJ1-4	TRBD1	CASSFGGTGRNEKLFF	TGCGCCAGCAGCTTCGGTGGGACAGGGAGAAATGAAAAACTGTTTTTT
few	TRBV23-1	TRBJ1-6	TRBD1	CASGVSTGNSPLHF	TGCGCCAGCGGAGTGTCGACAGGGAATTCACCCCTCCACTTT
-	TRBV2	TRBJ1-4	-	CASSNRAPNEKLFF	TGTGCCAGCAGTAACAGGGCACCTAATGAAAAACTGTTTTTT
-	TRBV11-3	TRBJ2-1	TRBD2	CASSLDGLAVYNEQFF	TGTGCCAGCAGCTTAGATGGGCTAGCGGTCTACAATGAGCAGTTCTTC
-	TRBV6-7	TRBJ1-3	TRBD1	CASGRRTGLIYF	TGTGCCAGCGGCCGTCGGACAGGTTTAATATATTTT
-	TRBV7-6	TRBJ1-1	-	CASSLSQGQNTEAFF	TGTGCCAGCAGCTTATCTCAGGGCCAGAACACTGAAGCTTTCTTT
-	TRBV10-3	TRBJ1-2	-	CAISSEAVRGYTF	TGTGCCATCTCTTCTGAGGCAGTACGGGGCTACACCTTC
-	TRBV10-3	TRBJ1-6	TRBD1	CAISERDRVRPRCGSLHF	TGTGCCATCAGTGAGCGGGACAGGGTAAGACCCCGTTGTGGGTCCCTCCACTTT
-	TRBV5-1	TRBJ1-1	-	CASRSGVNTEAFF	TGCGCCAGCAGATCAGGGGTGAACACTGAAGCTTTCTTT